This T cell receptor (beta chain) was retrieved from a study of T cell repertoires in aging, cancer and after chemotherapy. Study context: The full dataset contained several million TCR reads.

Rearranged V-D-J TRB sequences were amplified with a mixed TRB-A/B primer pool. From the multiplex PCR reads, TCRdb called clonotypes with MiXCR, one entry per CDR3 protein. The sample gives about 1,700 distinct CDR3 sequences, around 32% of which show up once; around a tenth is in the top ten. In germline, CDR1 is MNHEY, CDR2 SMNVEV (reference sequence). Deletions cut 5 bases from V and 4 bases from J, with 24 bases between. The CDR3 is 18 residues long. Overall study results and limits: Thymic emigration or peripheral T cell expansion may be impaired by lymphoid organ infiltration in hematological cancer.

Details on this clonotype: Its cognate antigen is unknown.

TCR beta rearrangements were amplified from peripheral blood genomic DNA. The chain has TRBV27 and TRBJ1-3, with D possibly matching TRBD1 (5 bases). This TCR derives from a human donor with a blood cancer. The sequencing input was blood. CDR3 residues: CASSRSYYGTEMGNTIYF. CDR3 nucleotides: TGTGCCAGCAGTCGGTCGTATTACGGGACGGAAATGGGAAACACCATATATTTT.